This record looks at one TCR beta chain sequence and its context. The antigen is unknown. Clones were read by immunoSEQ multiplex PCR, and TCRdb kept only the in-frame ones, dropping some. The table includes about 100,000 clones, over 80% detected once. Healthy donors had no documented immune events, such as infections, while sampled. In germline, CDR1 is KGHSH, CDR2 LQKENI. This CDR3 contains 12 residues. V was clipped by 3 bases and J by 0 bases, with 3 bases between them. The data originate from a study of identifying expanded T cells in peripheral blood. General observations from the study: Variance in clone template counts between roughly two-week samples significantly increased with total template count across all healthy donors. Differentially abundant clones: roughly 1.2 between replicates, 16.4 at around 14 days, over 18 at four.

Input material: blood. This chain connects TRBV18 to TRBJ2-7; no clear D. The source is a person aged 18 to 75 in good health. CDR3 residues: CASSPDSYEQYF. In DNA, the CDR3 is TGTGCCAGCTCACCGGACTCCTACGAGCAGTACTTC.